This T cell receptor (beta chain) was identified in a study of blood T cell repertoires in COVID-19. Seattle patients were enrolled while actively infected and followed longitudinally. The CDR3 is 13 amino acids. V shed 8 bases and J shed 3 bases, with 11 bases lying between them. CDR1 and CDR2 (germline): SGHNT, YENEEA. Clones were read by immunoSEQ multiplex PCR, and TCRdb kept only the in-frame ones, dropping some. Of 150,000 to 200,000 clones listed, around 80% are singletons. Sequencing used peripheral blood. The chain employs TRBV11-3 and TRBJ2-1; D is perhaps TRBD2 (6 bases). This sequence originates from a woman aged 60-75 years with COVID-19, enrolled during active disease. CDR3 sequence reads: CASPRDFYNEQFF. CDR3 sequence (DNA): TGTGCCAGCCCCAGGGACTTCTACAATGAGCAGTTCTTC.